Below are 20 T cell receptor beta chains sequenced from a single sample in a study of blood T cell repertoires in COVID-19. Profiled with immunoSEQ multiplex PCR; TCRdb holds only in-frame clones, not every one. The sample includes fewer than 150,000 clones, roughly 71% of them seen just once. Source material: peripheral blood. The origin of the receptors is an elderly man with acute or convalescent COVID-19.

The chain recombines TRBV5-4 with TRBJ2-1; 7 positions match TRBD2. CDR3 length: 15 residues. The germline gives CDR1 SGHNT, CDR2 YYREEE (reference sequence). J gave up 0 bases and V 0 bases, and 0 bases lay outside the gene matches. CDR3: CASSLGGGSYNEQFF. As DNA, the CDR3 is TGTGCCAGCAGCTTGGGGGGGGGCTCCTACAATGAGCAGTTCTTC.

The chain uses TRBV21-1 and TRBJ1-1; the D call of TRBD1 is as the table states it, not checked on the DNA. TRBV21-1 is a listed pseudogene. This CDR3 region has 20 residues. The CDR3 is CASSPHLDRGLPLPNTEAFF. The DNA of the CDR3 is TGTGCCAGCAGCCCACACTTGGACAGGGGGCTGCCGCTACCGAACACTGAAGCTTTCTTT.

The genes are TRBV9 and TRBJ2-3, with a tentative D call TRBD2 (5 bases). Deletions cut 3 bases from V and 2 bases from J, with 7 bases between. Germline CDR1 is SGDLS and CDR2 is YYNGEE. The CDR3 totals 13 residues. CDR3 amino acids: CASSEGVTDTQYF. In DNA, the CDR3 is TGTGCCAGCAGCGAGGGAGTCACAGATACGCAGTATTTT.

V and J are TRBV7-2 and TRBJ2-5; TRBD1 aligns across 7 bases. J lost 6 bases, V lost 4 bases, and 20 bases had no gene match. Germline V gives CDR1 SGHTA, CDR2 FQGNSA. The CDR3 covers 18 residues. The CDR3 bases are TGTGCCAGCAGCTCCATAGCAGGGACAGCCCAGAGCTTTAAGACCCAGTACTTC. Translation: CASSSIAGTAQSFKTQYF.

This clone was counted between two and nine times. V and J are TRBV9 and TRBJ1-1; D unclear. The CDR3 sequence is 17 residues long. Germline CDR1 SGDLS, CDR2 YYNGEE. V was pared by 1 base and J by 0 bases, with 16 bases between. As DNA, the CDR3 is TGTGCCAGCAGCGTATCTCCCGGGGAGGCGGTGAACACTGAAGCTTTCTTT. Residues: CASSVSPGEAVNTEAFF. Together with reference TRBV9 and TRBJ1-1, the CDR3 gives the full variable domain: DSGVTQTPKHLITATGQRVTLRCSPRSGDLSVYWYQQSLDQGLQFLIQYYNGEERAKGNILERFSAQQFPDLHSELNLSSLELGDSALYFCASSVSPGEAVNTEAFFGQGTRLTVV.

The genes are TRBV19 and TRBJ1-5, with D uncertain. From germline, CDR1 is LNHDA and CDR2 SQIVND (reference sequence). Deletions cut 0 bases from V and 11 bases from J, with 11 bases between. The CDR3 has 13 amino acids. CDR3 sequence: CASSIEYAATQHF. The CDR3 DNA is TGTGCCAGTAGTATAGAGTATGCTGCGACCCAGCATTTT.

This sequence joins TRBV10-3 and TRBJ2-1; TRBD1 aligns across 7 bases. Per the germline V gene, CDR1 is ENHRY and CDR2 is SYGVKD. CDR3 length: 14 residues. After removal of 6 bases from V and 2 bases from J, the junction contained 4 bases not matched to a gene. The CDR3 bases are TGTGCCATCAGGCCAGACAGGGCCTACAATGAGCAGTTCTTC. It encodes CAIRPDRAYNEQFF.

The genes are TRBV2 and TRBJ2-2; 9 bases match TRBD2. CDR1 is SNHLY, CDR2 FYNNEI, per germline. The CDR3 has 15 residues. V shed 6 bases and J 7 bases; nucleotides not matched to a gene: 9. For the CDR3, the DNA is TGTGCCAGCAGAGGACTAGCGACCACCGGCGGGGAGCTGTTTTTT. It translates to CASRGLATTGGELFF. Full variable domain (rest looked up from reference TRBV2 and TRBJ2-2): EPEVTQTPSHQVTQMGQEVILRCVPISNHLYFYWYRQILGQKVEFLVSFYNNEISEKSEIFDDQFSVERPDGSNFTLKIRSTKLEDSAMYFCASRGLATTGGELFFGEGSRLTVL.

This rearrangement joins TRBV5-1 to TRBJ2-7; D may be TRBD1 (5 bases). There are 14 residues in the CDR3. V was shortened by 0 bases and J by 3 bases, with 10 bases between the two germline ends. Germline values: CDR1 SGHRS, CDR2 YFSETQ. The CDR3, as DNA: TGCGCCAGCAGCTTGGGACAGACAGACTACGAGCAGTACTTC. Its translation is CASSLGQTDYEQYF.

This chain connects TRBV28 to TRBJ2-7; possibly TRBD2 for D (6 bases). Trimming left V 10 bases short and J 4 bases short, with 23 bases between. Per the germline V gene, CDR1 is MDHEN and CDR2 is SYDVKM. CDR3 length: 15 amino acids. CDR3 loop: CATNGGATDRYEQYF. In DNA form, the CDR3 reads TGTGCCACTAACGGGGGAGCGACCGACCGGTACGAGCAGTACTTC.

This clone was found once. The CDR3 region has the DNA TGTGCCAGTAGTGTCGACAGAGAAATGAACACTGAAGCTTTCTTT. Its protein product is CASSVDREMNTEAFF. The chain recombines TRBV19 with TRBJ1-1; possibly TRBD1 for D (5 bases). The CDR3 loop spans 15 amino acids. Germline V CDR1 and CDR2: LNHDA, SQIVND (reference sequence). Trimming removed 5 bases at V and 0 bases at J, with 13 bases between.

The gene calls are TRBV28 and TRBJ2-1, with 8 bases matching TRBD1. With 5 bases clipped from V and 7 bases from J, the junction kept 13 bases outside the gene matches. The CDR3 sequence is 16 residues long. Germline V gene sequence: CDR1 MDHEN, CDR2 SYDVKM. The DNA of the CDR3 is TGTGCCAGCAGTAAGCCAGGACAGGGTTGGTTTAATGAGCAGTTCTTC. This codes for CASSKPGQGWFNEQFF.

V usage is TRBV19 and J usage is TRBJ1-2; TRBD1 agrees at 8 bases. Trimming at V came to 5 bases and at J to 6 bases, leaving 11 bases not matched to a gene. CDR3 length: 15 amino acids. Germline V lookup: CDR1 LNHDA, CDR2 SQIVND (reference sequence). CDR3 residues: CASSLGDRLSDGYTF. CDR3 DNA sequence: TGTGCCAGTAGTCTCGGGGACAGGTTGTCGGATGGCTACACCTTC.

The chain combines TRBV28 with TRBJ2-1; D remains ambiguous. The CDR3 spans 12 residues. Germline V gives CDR1 MDHEN, CDR2 SYDVKM. V was pared by 6 bases and J by 4 bases, with 7 bases between. This chain's CDR3 is CASSPVYNEQFF. The CDR3 nucleotides are TGTGCCAGCAGCCCCGTATACAATGAGCAGTTCTTC.

V is TRBV10-1 and J is TRBJ2-3; D is ambiguous. The CDR3 consists of 14 residues. Trimming took off 2 bases at V and 1 base at J, with 7 bases between the two ends. Germline CDR1 is WNHNN and CDR2 is SYGVQD (reference sequence). CDR3 loop: CASSERVGTDTQYF. The CDR3 nucleotides are TGCGCCAGCAGTGAGCGCGTTGGCACAGATACGCAGTATTTT.

This chain uses TRBV28 with TRBJ1-6, with 7 positions matching TRBD1. Germline-derived CDR1 and CDR2 are MDHEN and SYDVKM. The trim removed 4 bases at V and 1 base at J, leaving 10 bases unmatched. The CDR3 covers 18 residues. CDR3 sequence (DNA): TGTGCCAGCAGTTCGCCAGGGGGTTTCGGGTCCTATAATTCACCCCTCCACTTT. Protein sequence: CASSSPGGFGSYNSPLHF.

The rearrangement joins TRBV7-2 to TRBJ1-4; D is perhaps TRBD1 (6 bases). The CDR3 contains 16 residues. The germline V gene has CDR1 SGHTA and CDR2 FQGNSA. Trimming removed 6 bases at V and 8 bases at J, with 22 bases between. The CDR3 protein is CASSQDPNRAVEKLFF. DNA of the CDR3: TGTGCCAGCAGTCAAGACCCGAACAGGGCAGTCGAAAAACTGTTTTTT. Full variable domain (rest looked up from reference TRBV7-2 and TRBJ1-4): GAGVSQSPSNKVTEKGKDVELRCDPISGHTALYWYRQSLGQGLEFLIYFQGNSAPDKSGLPSDRFSAERTGGSVSTLTIQRTQQEDSAVYLCASSQDPNRAVEKLFFGSGTQLSVL.

The V call is TRBV15, the J call TRBJ2-5; 10 bases line up with TRBD1. CDR1 LNHNV and CDR2 YYDKDF come from the germline V gene (reference sequence). With 6 bases clipped from V and 2 bases from J, the junction kept 6 bases outside the gene matches. The CDR3 is 15 amino acids. CDR3 in amino acids: CATRSGTGVQETQYF. In DNA, the CDR3 is TGTGCCACCAGGAGTGGGACAGGGGTTCAAGAGACCCAGTACTTC. The full variable domain, with the rest looked up from reference TRBV15 and TRBJ2-5, is DAMVIQNPRYQVTQFGKPVTLSCSQTLNHNVMYWYQQKSSQAPKLLFHYYDKDFNNEADTPDNFQSRRPNTSFCFLDIRSPGLGDTAMYLCATRSGTGVQETQYFGPGTRLLVL.

The chain employs TRBV7-9 and TRBJ1-1; no clear D gene. In germline, CDR1 is SEHNR, CDR2 FQNEAQ (reference sequence). The V and J ends lost 1 base and 3 bases respectively, with 12 bases between them. The CDR3 consists of 15 residues. CDR3 region: CASSLEYGRDTEAFF. CDR3 DNA: TGTGCCAGCAGCTTAGAATATGGGAGGGACACTGAAGCTTTCTTT.

This clone was seen a handful of times. This rearrangement joins TRBV10-3 to TRBJ1-3; 9 bases agree with TRBD1. The V gene end was trimmed by 6 bases and the J gene end by 6 bases; junction bases not matched to a gene: 9. Germline CDR1 ENHRY, CDR2 SYGVKD. This CDR3 has 15 amino acids. The CDR3 nucleotides are TGTGCCATCAGCAAGGACAGGGGATCTTTAAACACCATATATTTT. It encodes CAISKDRGSLNTIYF.